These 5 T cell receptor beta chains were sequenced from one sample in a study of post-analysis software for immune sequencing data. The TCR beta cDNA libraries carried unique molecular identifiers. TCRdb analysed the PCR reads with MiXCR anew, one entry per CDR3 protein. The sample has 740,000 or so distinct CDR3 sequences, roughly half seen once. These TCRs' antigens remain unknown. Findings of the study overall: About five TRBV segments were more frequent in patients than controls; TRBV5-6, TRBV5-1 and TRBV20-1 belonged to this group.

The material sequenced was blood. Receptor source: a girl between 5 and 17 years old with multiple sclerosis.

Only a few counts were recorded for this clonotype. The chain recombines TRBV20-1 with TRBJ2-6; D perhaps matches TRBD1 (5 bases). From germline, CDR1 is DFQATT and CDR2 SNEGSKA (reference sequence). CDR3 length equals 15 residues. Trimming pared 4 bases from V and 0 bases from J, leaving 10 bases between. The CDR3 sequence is CSAKKGSSGANVLTF. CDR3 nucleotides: TGCAGTGCTAAGAAGGGGTCCTCTGGGGCCAACGTCCTGACTTTC.

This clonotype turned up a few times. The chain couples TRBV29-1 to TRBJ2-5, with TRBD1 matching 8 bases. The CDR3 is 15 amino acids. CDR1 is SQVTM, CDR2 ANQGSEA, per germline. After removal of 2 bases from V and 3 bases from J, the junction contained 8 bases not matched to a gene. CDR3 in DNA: TGCAGCGTTGAAATCGACAGGGGACTTAAAGAGACCCAGTACTTC. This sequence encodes CSVEIDRGLKETQYF.

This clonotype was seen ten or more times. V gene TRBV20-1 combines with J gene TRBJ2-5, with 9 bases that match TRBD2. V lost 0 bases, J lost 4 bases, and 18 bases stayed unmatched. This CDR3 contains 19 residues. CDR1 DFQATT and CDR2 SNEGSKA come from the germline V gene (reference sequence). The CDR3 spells CSARDTLQAGGGPTETQYF. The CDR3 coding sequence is TGCAGTGCTAGAGATACCCTCCAAGCGGGGGGCGGGCCCACAGAGACCCAGTACTTC.

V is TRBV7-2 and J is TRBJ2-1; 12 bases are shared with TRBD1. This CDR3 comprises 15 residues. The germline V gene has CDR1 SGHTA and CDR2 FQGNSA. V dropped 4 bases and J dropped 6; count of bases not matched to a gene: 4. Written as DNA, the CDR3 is TGTGCCAGCAGCTACCGGGACAGGGGGCCCAATGAGCAGTTCTTC. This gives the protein CASSYRDRGPNEQFF.

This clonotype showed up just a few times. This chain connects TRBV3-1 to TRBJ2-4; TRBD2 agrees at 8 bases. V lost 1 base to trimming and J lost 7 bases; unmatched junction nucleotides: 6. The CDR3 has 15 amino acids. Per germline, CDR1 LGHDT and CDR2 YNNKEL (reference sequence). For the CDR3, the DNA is TGTGCCAGCAGCCAAGCCGGGGGGGCCGAGAACATTCAGTACTTC. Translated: CASSQAGGAENIQYF.